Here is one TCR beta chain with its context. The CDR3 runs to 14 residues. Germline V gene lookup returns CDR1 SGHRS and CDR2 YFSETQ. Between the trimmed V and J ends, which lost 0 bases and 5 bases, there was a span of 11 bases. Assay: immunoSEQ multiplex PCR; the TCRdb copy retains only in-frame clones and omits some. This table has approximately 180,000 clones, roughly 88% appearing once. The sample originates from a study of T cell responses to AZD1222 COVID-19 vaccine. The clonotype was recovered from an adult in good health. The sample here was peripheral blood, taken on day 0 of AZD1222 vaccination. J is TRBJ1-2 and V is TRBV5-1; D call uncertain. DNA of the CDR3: TGCGCCAGCAGCTTGGGTCCGCCAGTATATGGCTACACCTTC. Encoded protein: CASSLGPPVYGYTF.